The 31 T cell receptor beta chains below all came from one sample that was sequenced in a study of blood T cell repertoires in COVID-19. The protocol was immunoSEQ multiplex PCR, while the TCRdb copy is restricted to in-frame clones and leaves out a portion. Here the sample spans a few hundred thousand clones, 80% to 90% being singletons. The specimen sequenced was PBMCs or T cells enriched from blood (not recorded which). The receptors shown here come from a woman aged 45-59 years who had recovered from COVID-19.

The chain joins TRBV5-1 to TRBJ2-2, with 8 bases aligning to TRBD2. V shed 1 base and J 0 bases; nucleotides not matched to a gene: 5. The CDR3 extends over 17 amino acids. Germline loops: CDR1 SGHRS, CDR2 YFSETQ. The CDR3 loop is CASSLTLAAPNTGELFF. The CDR3 nucleotides read TGCGCCAGCAGCTTGACACTAGCGGCCCCGAACACCGGGGAGCTGTTTTTT.

The chain combines TRBV3-1 (or the pseudogene TRBV3-2) with TRBJ1-6; a possible D gene is TRBD1 (6 bases). The V gene's germline CDR1 is LGHDT and CDR2 YNNKEL (reference sequence). Trimming took 1 base from V and 5 from J, leaving 18 bases between them. This CDR3 has 18 amino acids. The CDR3 DNA is TGTGCCAGCAGCCAAGGGCCCCCCGGACAGCACGATAATTCACCCCTCCACTTT. Encoded protein: CASSQGPPGQHDNSPLHF.

The chain couples TRBV27 to TRBJ2-5, with TRBD1 as a possible D gene (5 bases). The CDR3 contains 13 residues. Trimming removed 8 bases from V and 7 bases from J, with 17 bases in between. From germline, CDR1 is MNHEY and CDR2 SMNVEV (reference sequence). The CDR3 loop is CASGQQVDGTQYF. In DNA form, the CDR3 reads TGTGCCAGCGGGCAACAGGTTGATGGGACCCAGTACTTC.

The V and J genes are TRBV5-1 and TRBJ2-1, with a weak D call TRBD2 (7 bases). Trimming pared 1 base from V and 4 bases from J, leaving 15 bases between. Germline V CDR1 and CDR2: SGHRS, YFSETQ. The CDR3 covers 16 residues. Here the CDR3 reads CASSLPGGGIYNEQFF. DNA of the CDR3: TGCGCCAGCAGCTTGCCCGGCGGGGGCATTTACAATGAGCAGTTCTTC.

The CDR3 DNA reads as TGTGCCACCAGCAGGCCAGGGGGGAGCTCCTACAATGAGCAGTTCTTC. This gives the protein CATSRPGGSSYNEQFF. The rearrangement joins TRBV15 to TRBJ2-1; D is possibly TRBD1 (7 bases). The CDR3 runs to 16 residues. In germline, CDR1 is LNHNV, CDR2 YYDKDF (reference sequence). V was cut by 3 bases and J by 0 bases, with 12 bases left in between.

The chain uses TRBV7-3 and TRBJ2-5, with TRBD1 matching 9 bases. Trimming removed 5 bases from V and 4 bases from J; junction bases left unmatched: 5. Germline V gene lookup returns CDR1 SGHTA and CDR2 FQGTGA. The CDR3 totals 14 residues. CDR3 protein: CASSPGTGRETQYF. The CDR3 region has the DNA TGTGCCAGCAGCCCCGGGACAGGGCGAGAGACCCAGTACTTC.

The rearrangement joins TRBV19 to TRBJ1-1; 7 nucleotides match TRBD1. Germline V gene lookup returns CDR1 LNHDA and CDR2 SQIVND (reference sequence). V lost 6 bases, J lost 2 bases, and 6 bases stayed unmatched. The CDR3 has 14 residues. In DNA form, the CDR3 reads TGTGCCAGTAGAATCGGGACAGCCAACACTGAAGCTTTCTTT. Amino acid sequence: CASRIGTANTEAFF.

The V call is TRBV28, the J call TRBJ1-2, with D maybe TRBD1 (5 bases). Germline V lookup: CDR1 MDHEN, CDR2 SYDVKM. V dropped 10 bases and J dropped 4 bases, with 13 bases sitting between them. The CDR3 contains 12 residues. The CDR3 sequence: CATLQGIYGYTF. The CDR3 DNA reads TGTGCCACCCTCCAGGGAATCTATGGCTACACCTTC.

The chain couples TRBV6-5 to TRBJ2-5, with D possibly TRBD1 on 6 matching bases. V gave up 1 base and J gave up 2 bases, with 8 bases separating them. Germline V gene lookup returns CDR1 MNHEY and CDR2 SVGAGI. The CDR3 loop spans 14 amino acids. The CDR3 sequence is CASSYWQGQETQYF. The CDR3 bases are TGTGCCAGCAGTTACTGGCAGGGGCAAGAGACCCAGTACTTC.

The gene calls are TRBV5-4 and TRBJ1-2; 7 nucleotides line up with TRBD1. Germline lookup yields CDR1 SGHNT and CDR2 YYREEE (reference sequence). The V and J ends lost 4 bases and 2 bases, in that order; junction bases with no gene match: 5. The CDR3 totals 14 residues. The CDR3 region is CASSRQGWNYGYTF. CDR3 nucleotides: TGTGCCAGCAGCCGACAGGGCTGGAACTATGGCTACACCTTC.

The chain joins TRBV19 to TRBJ2-4; D is undetermined. The V gene lost 3 bases and the J gene lost 7 bases, with 16 bases spanning the gap. Germline loops: CDR1 LNHDA, CDR2 SQIVND (reference sequence). The CDR3 is 15 residues long. The CDR3 nucleotides are TGTGCCAGTAGTATTCTCCCCCGCCTCGGGAACATTCAGTACTTC. Translated, it gives CASSILPRLGNIQYF. The full variable domain, its missing parts supplied by reference TRBV19 and TRBJ2-4, is DGGITQSPKYLFRKEGQNVTLSCEQNLNHDAMYWYRQDPGQGLRLIYYSQIVNDFQKGDIAEGYSVSREKKESFPLTVTSAQKNPTAFYLCASSILPRLGNIQYFGAGTRLSVL.

The rearrangement uses TRBV11-2 and TRBJ1-5; no definite D call. CDR1 SGHAT and CDR2 FQNNGV come from the germline V gene. The CDR3 loop spans 12 amino acids. Trimming pared 0 bases from V and 6 bases from J, leaving 3 bases between. DNA for the CDR3: TGTGCCAGCAGCTTAGACAGTCAGCCCCAGCATTTT. It translates to CASSLDSQPQHF.

The chain carries TRBV19 and TRBJ1-1; maybe TRBD1 (6 bases). CDR3 length: 14 amino acids. Germline CDR1 reads LNHDA; CDR2 reads SQIVND (reference sequence). Trimming took 3 bases from V and 4 from J, leaving 12 bases between them. DNA of the CDR3: TGTGCCAGTAGTATCCAACAGGGTGTCACTGAAGCTTTCTTT. This gives the protein CASSIQQGVTEAFF. Supplemented by reference TRBV19 and TRBJ1-1, the full variable domain reads DGGITQSPKYLFRKEGQNVTLSCEQNLNHDAMYWYRQDPGQGLRLIYYSQIVNDFQKGDIAEGYSVSREKKESFPLTVTSAQKNPTAFYLCASSIQQGVTEAFFGQGTRLTVV.

This chain links TRBV5-1 with TRBJ2-1, with 13 bases fitting TRBD2. Germline V CDR1 and CDR2: SGHRS, YFSETQ. J gave up 8 bases and V 3 bases, and 14 bases lay outside the gene matches. This CDR3 is built from 18 residues. In DNA form, the CDR3 reads TGCGCCAGCAGCTCCGGACTAGCGGGAGCTAAGGGTTTACATGAGCAGTTCTTC. Its protein product is CASSSGLAGAKGLHEQFF.

Remarks on this clone: The junction departs from the called germline gene at one end, perhaps through a read error. In DNA form, the CDR3 reads TGCAGCGTCGAAGACAGAAACTATGGCTACACCTTC. Translation gives CSVEDRNYGYTF. The V call is TRBV29-1, the J call TRBJ1-2; weak D call: TRBD1 (5 bases). CDR3 length equals 12 residues. Germline loops: CDR1 SQVTM, CDR2 ANQGSEA.

The J gene is TRBJ1-2, the V gene TRBV27; D not certain. V lost 5 bases, J lost 3 bases, and 10 bases lay in between. Germline V gives CDR1 MNHEY, CDR2 SMNVEV (reference sequence). CDR3 length: 13 amino acids. This CDR3 reads CASSPQNDYGYTF. The DNA for the CDR3 is TGTGCCAGCAGTCCCCAGAATGACTATGGCTACACCTTC.

The V call is TRBV28, the J call TRBJ2-7; no firm D call. The CDR3 runs 15 residues. V was clipped by 2 bases and J by 3 bases, with 14 bases between them. From germline, CDR1 is MDHEN and CDR2 SYDVKM. CDR3 amino acids: CASSLLVGPLYEQYF. As DNA, the CDR3 is TGTGCCAGCAGTTTACTAGTTGGCCCCCTCTACGAGCAGTACTTC.

CDR3 amino acids: CASSVGTGSHQPQHF. The CDR3 DNA follows: TGTGCCAGCAGCGTAGGGACAGGGTCCCACCAGCCCCAGCATTTT. The chain employs TRBV9 and TRBJ1-5; 8 positions agree with TRBD1. J gave up 7 bases and V 0 bases, and 6 bases lay outside the gene matches. The CDR3 extends over 15 amino acids. The germline CDR1 and CDR2 sequences are SGDLS and YYNGEE.

This chain connects TRBV2 to TRBJ2-1; 13 nucleotides match TRBD2. This CDR3 comprises 17 residues. Germline trimming cut 7 bases from V and 6 bases from J; bases unmatched to any gene: 12. CDR1 is SNHLY, CDR2 FYNNEI, per germline. In DNA form, the CDR3 reads TGTGCCAGCACGACAGACACTAGCGGGAGGGCCGGCAATGAGCAGTTCTTC. This sequence encodes CASTTDTSGRAGNEQFF.

V usage is TRBV23-1 and J usage is TRBJ2-5; 10 nucleotides align to TRBD2. TRBV23-1 is treated as an ORF (open reading frame) with a function not yet certain. CDR3 length: 14 residues. After removal of 8 bases from V and 5 bases from J, the junction contained 8 bases not matched to a gene. This chain's CDR3 is CASSLAGVYETQYF. CDR3 in DNA: TGCGCCAGCTCCCTAGCGGGAGTGTACGAGACCCAGTACTTC.

V usage is TRBV2 and J usage is TRBJ2-2; TRBD1 matches at 9 bases. The CDR3 consists of 15 residues. The V segment lost 2 bases and the J segment 6 bases; nucleotides outside the gene matches: 4. Germline V lookup: CDR1 SNHLY, CDR2 FYNNEI. CDR3 DNA: TGTGCCAGCAGTGAATGGACAGGGGAGTCCGGGGAGCTGTTTTTT. It yields the protein CASSEWTGESGELFF.

The table lists this clone with a few counts. The genes are TRBV2 and TRBJ1-2; D is undetermined. The CDR3 sequence is 11 residues long. V lost 11 bases and J lost 7, with 14 bases in between. Germline V gene data show CDR1 as SNHLY and CDR2 as FYNNEI. CDR3: CAQHRAGGYTF. CDR3 nucleotide sequence: TGTGCCCAGCATAGAGCGGGTGGCTACACCTTC.

This clone was found a few times. The chain recombines TRBV5-6 with TRBJ1-6, with 7 bases that match TRBD1. Per germline, CDR1 SGHDT and CDR2 YYEEEE. The CDR3 covers 15 residues. The V and J ends lost 2 bases and 7 bases, in that order; junction bases with no gene match: 6. The CDR3 sequence: CASSFAGTVNSPLHF. DNA of the CDR3: TGTGCCAGCAGCTTCGCGGGGACAGTAAATTCACCCCTCCACTTT.

In its sample, this clone was seen once. V usage is TRBV28 and J usage is TRBJ1-5, with a weak D call TRBD1 (5 bases). There are 17 residues in the CDR3. Trimming took 6 bases from V and 2 from J, leaving 20 bases between them. Germline V lookup: CDR1 MDHEN, CDR2 SYDVKM. DNA of the CDR3: TGTGCCAGCAGGGGTTTGGATTTCGCGGGGGGCAATCAGCCCCAGCATTTT. Its translation is CASRGLDFAGGNQPQHF.

The rearrangement links TRBV5-6 to TRBJ2-7, with 9 bases matching TRBD1. The CDR3 runs 14 residues. J gave up 6 bases and V 5 bases, and 9 bases lay outside the gene matches. The germline V gene encodes CDR1 SGHDT and CDR2 YYEEEE. This CDR3 is CASRLGQGRGEQYF. The CDR3 DNA reads as TGTGCCAGCAGACTGGGACAGGGTAGGGGCGAGCAGTACTTC.

V and J are TRBV5-1 and TRBJ1-6, with 7 bases identical to TRBD1. Trimming took 2 bases from V and 8 from J; bases not matched to a gene: 10. The CDR3 length is 16 residues. Germline V gene sequence: CDR1 SGHRS, CDR2 YFSETQ. Here the CDR3 DNA reads TGCGCCAGCAGCTTTACAGGGGCCGTGGGTGATTCACCCCTCCACTTT. The encoded protein is CASSFTGAVGDSPLHF.

The rearrangement links TRBV28 to TRBJ2-2; D might be TRBD1 (5 bases). The CDR3 consists of 15 residues. The V end lost 5 bases, the J end lost 6 bases, and 16 bases lay between the germline ends. Germline CDR1 is MDHEN and CDR2 is SYDVKM. CDR3: CASSPGQIGAGELFF. The CDR3 coding sequence is TGTGCCAGCAGTCCAGGACAAATAGGGGCCGGGGAGCTGTTTTTT.

The V gene is TRBV5-4, the J gene TRBJ2-1; 7 bases align to TRBD1. After removal of 4 bases from V and 5 bases from J, the junction contained 9 bases not matched to a gene. CDR1 is SGHNT and CDR2 is YYREEE in the germline V gene (reference sequence). The CDR3 has 15 amino acids. CDR3 in amino acids: CASSNTGVRNNEQFF. CDR3 in DNA: TGTGCCAGCAGCAATACAGGGGTCCGGAACAATGAGCAGTTCTTC.

The chain combines TRBV6-2 or TRBV6-3 with TRBJ2-1, with 7 positions matching TRBD1. The V segment lost 2 bases and the J segment 5 bases; nucleotides outside the gene matches: 9. The CDR3 has 16 residues. The germline V gene encodes CDR1 MNHEY and CDR2 SVGEGT. DNA for the CDR3: TGTGCCAGCAGTTACCGAGCCGGGACAGATAACAATGAGCAGTTCTTC. Encoded protein: CASSYRAGTDNNEQFF.

This clone was recorded once. The chain carries TRBV15 and TRBJ2-5; D unresolved. Trimming took 3 bases from V and 5 from J, leaving 13 bases between them. CDR1 is LNHNV and CDR2 is YYDKDF in the germline V gene (reference sequence). This CDR3 region has 14 residues. The CDR3: CATSRNPGSETQYF. CDR3 nucleotides: TGTGCCACCAGCAGGAACCCCGGGTCGGAGACCCAGTACTTC.

The CDR3 reads CSVEGTGRGEQYF. The DNA of the CDR3 is TGCAGCGTTGAAGGGACAGGGAGAGGAGAGCAGTACTTC. The chain carries TRBV29-1 and TRBJ2-7, with 8 bases lining up with TRBD1. Per the germline V gene, CDR1 is SQVTM and CDR2 is ANQGSEA. The CDR3 consists of 13 residues. J gave up 7 bases and V 1 base, and 6 bases lay outside the gene matches.